The 20 T cell receptor beta chains given below trace back to one sample, sequenced in a study of CD8+ T cells in alopecia areata. Treatment defined: oral pan-JAK inhibitor, 5-10 mg twice daily. Sampling of alopecia areata patients yielded lesional scalp punch biopsies as well as peripheral blood. cDNA serving as the sequencing template came from extracted, reverse transcribed RNA. The method was immunoSEQ multiplex PCR; TCRdb's version includes in-frame clones alone and lacks a portion of them. The sample includes thousands of clones, 63% of them seen just once. The sample in question was skin, obtained at approximately week 34, from a patient treated with tofacitinib. The receptors come from a human donor with alopecia areata.

The rearrangement links TRBV6-5 to TRBJ1-2; 8 bases agree with TRBD1. CDR1 and CDR2 (germline): MNHEY, SVGAGI. V shed 5 bases, J shed 8 bases, and the junction held 7 bases outside the gene matches. The CDR3 covers 13 residues. DNA of the CDR3: TGTGCCAGCAGTACCGGACAGGGAGGCGGCTACACCTTC. This encodes CASSTGQGGGYTF.

This clone was picked up a small number of times. V is TRBV7-8 and J is TRBJ2-5; 8 bases align to TRBD2. V trimming: 6 bases; J trimming: 2 bases; junction bases outside the gene matches: 8. The CDR3 runs 15 residues. Germline CDR1 and CDR2: SGHVS and FQNEAQ. CDR3 DNA: TGTGCCAGCAGTCCCGGACTAGCACGGCAAGAGACCCAGTACTTC. This sequence encodes CASSPGLARQETQYF.

This clone occurred a few times. This chain uses TRBV5-1 with TRBJ2-3; no firm D call. In germline, CDR1 is SGHRS, CDR2 YFSETQ. This CDR3 region has 13 residues. The V gene lost 9 bases and the J gene lost 1 base, with 12 bases spanning the gap. CDR3 in amino acids: CATLDLGTDTQYF. CDR3 nucleotides: TGCGCCACCCTGGATTTAGGCACAGATACGCAGTATTTT.

This clone was picked up one time. This sequence joins TRBV13 and TRBJ1-2, with 8 bases identical to TRBD1. Germline V gene lookup returns CDR1 PRHDT and CDR2 FYEKMQ (reference sequence). The ends lost 6 bases at V and 8 bases at J; junction bases unmatched: 11. The CDR3 has 14 amino acids. The CDR3 DNA reads TGTGCCAGCAGGGTATGGGGACAGGCCATCGGCTACACCTTC. This gives the protein CASRVWGQAIGYTF.

This sequence joins TRBV18 and TRBJ1-1; 9 bases are a match to TRBD1. This CDR3 is 17 amino acids long. The V gene end was trimmed by 0 bases and the J gene end by 5 bases; junction bases not matched to a gene: 10. Germline V gene data show CDR1 as KGHSH and CDR2 as LQKENI. CDR3 region: CASSPPDLQGAGTEAFF. The DNA of the CDR3 is TGTGCCAGCTCACCACCGGATCTACAGGGGGCCGGAACTGAAGCTTTCTTT.

This chain joins TRBV5-1 and TRBJ1-4; 12 bases align to TRBD1. The V segment lost 4 bases and the J segment 4 bases; nucleotides outside the gene matches: 11. Germline loops: CDR1 SGHRS, CDR2 YFSETQ. CDR3 length: 18 residues. The CDR3 DNA follows: TGCGCCAGCAGCACCCGGGGACAGGGGGCGACCTTTAATGAAAAACTGTTTTTT. It yields the protein CASSTRGQGATFNEKLFF.

A few counts support this clone. This rearrangement joins TRBV7-8 to TRBJ2-7; a possible D gene is TRBD2 (7 bases). CDR3 length: 15 residues. The germline V and J ends were trimmed by 5 bases and 3 bases, with 17 bases remaining between them. CDR1 is SGHVS and CDR2 is FQNEAQ in the germline V gene. Here the CDR3 DNA reads TGTGCCAGCAGCCCGGTCCGGGGGGCGGTCTACGAGCAGTACTTC. The encoded protein is CASSPVRGAVYEQYF.

The rearrangement uses TRBV7-9 and TRBJ2-3, with D hard to call. Germline V lookup: CDR1 SEHNR, CDR2 FQNEAQ (reference sequence). Between the trimmed V and J ends, which lost 5 bases and 4 bases, there was a span of 10 bases. The CDR3 covers 13 residues. The CDR3 loop reads CASSPKGPDTQYF. CDR3 sequence (DNA): TGTGCCAGCAGCCCAAAGGGCCCAGATACGCAGTATTTT.

The chain carries TRBV13 and TRBJ1-2; D might be TRBD1 (6 bases). V lost 0 bases and J 6 bases, leaving 8 bases between the germline ends. Germline values: CDR1 PRHDT, CDR2 FYEKMQ (reference sequence). This CDR3 comprises 13 residues. The CDR3 region has the DNA TGTGCCAGCAGCTTAGGCCCAGGGGATGGCTACACCTTC. As protein: CASSLGPGDGYTF.

This chain joins TRBV20-1 and TRBJ2-1; D is undetermined. Germline V gene sequence: CDR1 DFQATT, CDR2 SNEGSKA (reference sequence). Trimming removed 6 bases at V and 0 bases at J, with 3 bases between. CDR3 length: 11 amino acids. CDR3: CSASSYNEQFF. The CDR3 DNA sequence: TGCAGTGCGAGCTCCTACAATGAGCAGTTCTTC.

This clone rates as large. The CDR3 nucleotides read TGTGCCACCAGCAGAGATAGGGGCTTGAACACTGAAGCTTTCTTT. Encoded protein: CATSRDRGLNTEAFF. The genes are TRBV15 and TRBJ1-1; possible D gene TRBD1, 5 bases. Germline V CDR1 and CDR2: LNHNV, YYDKDF (reference sequence). V was pared by 0 bases and J by 0 bases, with 8 bases between. There are 15 residues in the CDR3.

In regard to this clone: The same CDR3 is also encoded by other DNA sequences in this sample. V gene TRBV23-1 combines with J gene TRBJ2-6; tentatively, D is TRBD1 or TRBD2 (6 bases each). TRBV23-1 has ORF status, its function being uncertain. V was pared by 6 bases and J by 0 bases, with 24 bases between. The CDR3 runs 20 residues. The CDR3 here is CASSPLFYGGCSSGANVLTF. DNA for the CDR3: TGCGCCAGCAGCCCCTTATTCTACGGGGGCTGTAGCTCTGGGGCCAACGTCCTGACTTTC.

This clone was seen more than once but under ten times. The rearrangement joins TRBV5-1 to TRBJ2-5; D is uncertain. The ends were cut back, 0 bases at V and 2 bases at J, with 2 bases in the middle. Germline V gene lookup returns CDR1 SGHRS and CDR2 YFSETQ. This CDR3 spans 12 amino acids. The CDR3 protein is CASSLGQETQYF. CDR3 nucleotide sequence: TGCGCCAGCAGCTTGGGGCAAGAGACCCAGTACTTC.

The chain carries TRBV4-1 and TRBJ2-1; D ambiguous. V dropped 1 base and J dropped 1 base, with 14 bases sitting between them. The CDR3 totals 17 residues. Germline V gives CDR1 MGHRA, CDR2 YSYEKL. In DNA form, the CDR3 reads TGCGCCAGCAGCCAAGTCGACCTAGGGTTATCCTACAATGAGCAGTTCTTC. Protein: CASSQVDLGLSYNEQFF.

The gene calls are TRBV5-5 and TRBJ2-2, with 13 bases aligning to TRBD2. CDR1 and CDR2 from the germline V gene are SGHKS and YYEKEE (reference sequence). J was trimmed by 5 bases and V by 3 bases; bases with no gene match: 4. The CDR3 is 16 amino acids. The CDR3 here is CASSWTSGGQTGELFF. The CDR3 DNA follows: TGTGCCAGCAGCTGGACTAGCGGGGGCCAAACCGGGGAGCTGTTTTTT.

CDR3 in amino acids: CASSLTSGVVYNEQFF. CDR3 DNA sequence: TGCGCCAGCAGCTTGACTAGCGGGGTTGTCTACAATGAGCAGTTCTTC. The genes are TRBV5-1 and TRBJ2-1, with TRBD2 matching over 10 bases. The germline V gene has CDR1 SGHRS and CDR2 YFSETQ. This CDR3 comprises 16 residues. Losses at the gene ends were 1 base for V and 3 bases for J; bases not matched to a gene: 4.

J is TRBJ2-7 and V is TRBV6-6, with TRBD1 as a possible D gene (5 bases). The V end lost 6 bases, the J end lost 4 bases, and 10 bases lay between the germline ends. CDR1 is MNHNY and CDR2 is SVGAGI in the germline V gene (reference sequence). CDR3 size: 12 residues. For the CDR3, the DNA is TGTGCCAGCAGCCAAGACAGTTACGAGCAGTACTTC. This gives the protein CASSQDSYEQYF.

V gene TRBV7-3 combines with J gene TRBJ1-1; unclear D gene. Trimming took 3 bases from V and 0 from J, leaving 8 bases between them. This CDR3 region has 14 residues. Germline loops: CDR1 SGHTA, CDR2 FQGTGA. The CDR3 sequence: CASSLRGMNTEAFF. CDR3 coding DNA: TGTGCCAGCAGCTTGAGAGGGATGAACACTGAAGCTTTCTTT.

This clone was counted a few times. The chain recombines TRBV7-8 with TRBJ2-7; tentative D call: TRBD1 (6 bases). Trimming stripped 1 base from V and 4 bases from J, with 11 bases between. This CDR3 has 14 amino acids. Germline V lookup: CDR1 SGHVS, CDR2 FQNEAQ. Written as DNA, the CDR3 is TGTGCCAGCAGCTTAGAAGGGGGTGGGTACGAGCAGTACTTC. This encodes CASSLEGGGYEQYF.

This clone is large within its sample. The chain links TRBV14 to TRBJ2-2; perhaps TRBD1 as D (6 bases). Germline V gives CDR1 SGHDN, CDR2 FVKESK. V was cut by 4 bases and J by 4 bases, with 10 bases left in between. The CDR3 consists of 14 residues. The CDR3 sequence is CASSPTGFTGELFF. CDR3 coding DNA: TGTGCCAGCAGCCCCACAGGGTTCACCGGGGAGCTGTTTTTT.